The rows below give T cell receptor beta chains drawn from one sample of a study of regulatory T cells in long-lasting Graves disease. Via MiXCR, TCRdb re-called the multiplex PCR reads, giving one row per CDR3 protein. The sample shows 200,000 to 250,000 distinct CDR3 sequences, 15% to 20% of them seen only once. These data were also reused for a study on T cells in Graves' hyperthyroidism and ophthalmopathy.

This specimen consisted of peripheral blood mononuclear cells (PBMCs), obtained at new diagnosis, from a patient treated with antithyroid drugs. These receptor sequences come from a woman in her thirties with Graves disease. CDR3s include the opening cysteine and the closing phenylalanine or tryptophan. D genes are given only for firm matches. Clone size appears in some rows only: once, few, many, or a class for an expanded clone.

clone_size: many
j_call: TRBJ1-2
v_call: TRBV3-1
d_call: TRBD1
cdr3_nt: TGTGCCAGCAGCAGGGACAGCCAAACTTATGGCTACACCTTC
cdr3_aa: CASSRDSQTYGYTF

clone_size: few
j_call: TRBJ2-4
v_call: TRBV24-1
d_call: TRBD1
cdr3_nt: TGTGCCACCAGTGATAAGACAGGGGTTGGAAACATTCAGTACTTC
cdr3_aa: CATSDKTGVGNIQYF

clone_size: -
j_call: TRBJ1-1
v_call: TRBV2
d_call: -
cdr3_nt: TGTGCCAGCAGTGAGGTCCCTAACACTGAAGCTTTCTTT
cdr3_aa: CASSEVPNTEAFF

clone_size: many
j_call: TRBJ2-1
v_call: TRBV27
d_call: -
cdr3_nt: TGTGCCAGCAAGGGGGCGGGCGGGGGCTACAATGAGCAGTTCTTC
cdr3_aa: CASKGAGGGYNEQFF

clone_size: many
j_call: TRBJ2-1
v_call: TRBV7-2
d_call: TRBD2
cdr3_nt: TGTGCCAGCAGCGCCCGACTAGCGGGCAGCTCCTACAATGAGCAGTTCTTC
cdr3_aa: CASSARLAGSSYNEQFF

clone_size: -
j_call: TRBJ1-2
v_call: TRBV14
d_call: -
cdr3_nt: TGTGCTAGCAGCCAAAGCCCGATCTATGGCTACACCTTC
cdr3_aa: CASSQSPIYGYTF

clone_size: many
j_call: TRBJ2-7
v_call: TRBV6-1
d_call: -
cdr3_nt: TGTGCCAGCAAAGGGCTCAATCCCCACGAGCAGTACTTC
cdr3_aa: CASKGLNPHEQYF

clone_size: -
j_call: TRBJ2-1
v_call: TRBV11-2
d_call: -
cdr3_nt: TGTGCCAGCAGCTTGGCCGCCGGGGCCAGTCAGCAGTTCTTC
cdr3_aa: CASSLAAGASQQFF

clone_size: -
j_call: TRBJ2-4
v_call: TRBV6-1
d_call: -
cdr3_nt: TGTGCCAGCGTTGGGGGCCCCGGGAACATTCAGTACTTC
cdr3_aa: CASVGGPGNIQYF

clone_size: -
j_call: TRBJ1-2
v_call: TRBV7-2
d_call: -
cdr3_nt: TGTGCCAGCAGCTTAGCGGACATGTTGGGCGGCTACACCTTC
cdr3_aa: CASSLADMLGGYTF

clone_size: many
j_call: TRBJ2-1
v_call: TRBV20-1
d_call: TRBD2
cdr3_nt: TGCAGTGCTGGTCGACTAGCGTCCTACAATGAGCAGTTCTTC
cdr3_aa: CSAGRLASYNEQFF

clone_size: many
j_call: TRBJ1-3
v_call: TRBV14
d_call: -
cdr3_nt: TGTGCCAGCACCCCGGACACCAGCTCTGGAAACACCATATATTTT
cdr3_aa: CASTPDTSSGNTIYF

clone_size: many
j_call: TRBJ2-7
v_call: TRBV14
d_call: -
cdr3_nt: TGTGCCAGCAGCCGTACCCGGGCAGTCTCCTACGAGCAGTACTTC
cdr3_aa: CASSRTRAVSYEQYF

clone_size: -
j_call: TRBJ2-7
v_call: TRBV20-1
d_call: TRBD1
cdr3_nt: TGCAGTGCTAGACCTGCCAGGGGGCCGGGTTCCTACGAGCAGTACTTC
cdr3_aa: CSARPARGPGSYEQYF

clone_size: many
j_call: TRBJ1-5
v_call: TRBV2
d_call: TRBD1
cdr3_nt: TGTGCCAGCACCGACAGGGGAGGGGGCAATCAGCCCCAGCATTTT
cdr3_aa: CASTDRGGGNQPQHF

clone_size: -
j_call: TRBJ1-5
v_call: TRBV7-6
d_call: -
cdr3_nt: TGTGCCAGCAGCTTAGGGGGCGGGGATCAGCCCCAGCATTTT
cdr3_aa: CASSLGGGDQPQHF

clone_size: -
j_call: TRBJ1-5
v_call: TRBV6-1
d_call: -
cdr3_nt: TGTGCCAGCAGTGAATCCAGGCTAAATCAGCCCCAGCATTTT
cdr3_aa: CASSESRLNQPQHF

clone_size: many
j_call: TRBJ2-5
v_call: TRBV28
d_call: TRBD2
cdr3_nt: TGTGCCAGCAGCGCGCCCCGGGGGGGCAGAGAGACCCAGTACTTC
cdr3_aa: CASSAPRGGRETQYF

clone_size: -
j_call: TRBJ2-2
v_call: TRBV20-1
d_call: -
cdr3_nt: TGCAGTGCTAGGGAGGCGGTAAACACCGGGGAGCTGTTTTTT
cdr3_aa: CSAREAVNTGELFF

clone_size: few
j_call: TRBJ1-1
v_call: TRBV27
d_call: -
cdr3_nt: TGTGCCAGCAGTCCCGGGGGGCTAAAAGACGCTGAAGCTTTCTTT
cdr3_aa: CASSPGGLKDAEAFF

clone_size: many
j_call: TRBJ2-1
v_call: TRBV12-3/TRBV12-4
d_call: TRBD2
cdr3_nt: TGTGCCAGCAGTCCTAGCGGGGGGAGAGTCAATGAGCAGTTCTTC
cdr3_aa: CASSPSGGRVNEQFF

clone_size: few
j_call: TRBJ1-5
v_call: TRBV19
d_call: -
cdr3_nt: TGTGCCAGTAGTATCGGGGATGCGAGCAATCAGCCCCAGCATTTT
cdr3_aa: CASSIGDASNQPQHF

clone_size: many
j_call: TRBJ1-2
v_call: TRBV14
d_call: -
cdr3_nt: TGTGCCAGCAGCCAAGACAGGTTCTCGAACTATGGCTACACCTTC
cdr3_aa: CASSQDRFSNYGYTF

clone_size: many
j_call: TRBJ1-4
v_call: TRBV5-1
d_call: TRBD1
cdr3_nt: TGCGCCAGCAGCAACCGCGGACAGGGGGCTAATGAAAAACTGTTTTTT
cdr3_aa: CASSNRGQGANEKLFF

clone_size: few
j_call: TRBJ1-5
v_call: TRBV4-1
d_call: TRBD1
cdr3_nt: TGCGCCAGCAGCGTAGGGACAGCCAAACTTGGAAGCAATCAGCCCCAGCATTTT
cdr3_aa: CASSVGTAKLGSNQPQHF

clone_size: many
j_call: TRBJ1-5
v_call: TRBV5-5
d_call: -
cdr3_nt: TGTGCCAGCAGCGGGCAGGGTCCGGGGCAGCCCCAGCATTTT
cdr3_aa: CASSGQGPGQPQHF

clone_size: many
j_call: TRBJ2-7
v_call: TRBV7-3
d_call: -
cdr3_nt: TGTGCCAGCAGCTTAACGTCGGCCAGCTCCTACGAGCAGTACTTC
cdr3_aa: CASSLTSASSYEQYF

clone_size: -
j_call: TRBJ1-5
v_call: TRBV18
d_call: -
cdr3_nt: TGTGCCAGCTCACCAAAGGCGGGGGGGGCGGGTCAGCCCCAGCATTTT
cdr3_aa: CASSPKAGGAGQPQHF

clone_size: many
j_call: TRBJ1-2
v_call: TRBV6-1
d_call: -
cdr3_nt: TGTGCCAGCAGTGAGTCCGGGCTAGAGGTATATGGCTACACCTTC
cdr3_aa: CASSESGLEVYGYTF

clone_size: many
j_call: TRBJ2-5
v_call: TRBV20-1
d_call: -
cdr3_nt: TGCAGTGCTAGAGATCTTCGGGGGCATCAAGAGACCCAGTACTTC
cdr3_aa: CSARDLRGHQETQYF

clone_size: many
j_call: TRBJ1-5
v_call: TRBV28
d_call: -
cdr3_nt: TGTGCCAGCCGTCGTACCCCCAAACGGGGCAATCAGCCCCAGCATTTT
cdr3_aa: CASRRTPKRGNQPQHF

clone_size: many
j_call: TRBJ2-2
v_call: TRBV2
d_call: TRBD1
cdr3_nt: TGTGCCAGCAGCCGACAGGGGCCTACCGGGGAGCTGTTTTTT
cdr3_aa: CASSRQGPTGELFF

clone_size: -
j_call: TRBJ1-2
v_call: TRBV29-1
d_call: TRBD1
cdr3_nt: TGCAGCGTTGGAGGGGACAGTCTAAACTATGGCTACACCTTC
cdr3_aa: CSVGGDSLNYGYTF

clone_size: many
j_call: TRBJ1-2
v_call: TRBV10-3
d_call: -
cdr3_nt: TGTGCCATCAGTGAGAGCGGCAACCCCTATGGCTACACCTTC
cdr3_aa: CAISESGNPYGYTF

clone_size: -
j_call: TRBJ1-2
v_call: TRBV5-4
d_call: -
cdr3_nt: TGTGCCAGCAGCCTGGACGGCAAACGTGGCTACACCTTC
cdr3_aa: CASSLDGKRGYTF

clone_size: -
j_call: TRBJ1-2
v_call: TRBV15
d_call: -
cdr3_nt: TGTGCCACCAGCAGAGAATCCTTTAGGAACTATGGCTACACCTTC
cdr3_aa: CATSRESFRNYGYTF

clone_size: many
j_call: TRBJ1-1
v_call: TRBV27
d_call: -
cdr3_nt: TGTGCCAGCAGTTCCCCTGCGCGGGCGAACACTGAAGCTTTCTTT
cdr3_aa: CASSSPARANTEAFF

clone_size: -
j_call: TRBJ1-6
v_call: TRBV5-4
d_call: -
cdr3_nt: TGTGCCAGCAGCGGGAAGACAGGCAAATATAATTCACCCCTCCACTTT
cdr3_aa: CASSGKTGKYNSPLHF

clone_size: few
j_call: TRBJ2-5
v_call: TRBV4-1
d_call: TRBD2
cdr3_nt: TGCGCCAGCAGCCAATTGGGGGTAGCGGGAGGAACGGTGACCCAGTACTTC
cdr3_aa: CASSQLGVAGGTVTQYF

clone_size: -
j_call: TRBJ2-3
v_call: TRBV6-1
d_call: TRBD2
cdr3_nt: TGTGCCAGCAGTGATCCGGGACTAGCGAAAAGAGATACGCAGTATTTT
cdr3_aa: CASSDPGLAKRDTQYF

clone_size: many
j_call: TRBJ2-5
v_call: TRBV9
d_call: TRBD2
cdr3_nt: TGTGCCAGCAGCGTAGCTTCTAGCGGGGGGCGCCAAGAGACCCAGTACTTC
cdr3_aa: CASSVASSGGRQETQYF

clone_size: -
j_call: TRBJ1-5
v_call: TRBV6-5
d_call: -
cdr3_nt: TGTGCCAGCAGTTCGTACAGAAATCAGCCCCAGCATTTT
cdr3_aa: CASSSYRNQPQHF

clone_size: few
j_call: TRBJ2-3
v_call: TRBV13
d_call: TRBD1
cdr3_nt: TGTGCCAGCAGCCCTGACAGGGACCTCGATACGCAGTATTTT
cdr3_aa: CASSPDRDLDTQYF

clone_size: many
j_call: TRBJ1-3
v_call: TRBV5-6
d_call: TRBD1
cdr3_nt: TGTGCCAGCAGCTTGGCGGGACAGGGAGCTGGAAACACCATATATTTT
cdr3_aa: CASSLAGQGAGNTIYF

clone_size: many
j_call: TRBJ1-3
v_call: TRBV20-1
d_call: -
cdr3_nt: TGCAGTGCTAGAGCCCGGGGAGGAAACACCATATATTTT
cdr3_aa: CSARARGGNTIYF

clone_size: many
j_call: TRBJ2-7
v_call: TRBV7-9
d_call: -
cdr3_nt: TGTGCCAGCAGCTATAGTACGGGTATATACGAGCAGTACTTC
cdr3_aa: CASSYSTGIYEQYF

clone_size: many
j_call: TRBJ1-1
v_call: TRBV3-1
d_call: -
cdr3_nt: TGTGCCAGCAGCCAAGAGAGGGCAGGTCCAAGGGTTGAAGCTTTCTTT
cdr3_aa: CASSQERAGPRVEAFF

clone_size: many
j_call: TRBJ2-1
v_call: TRBV7-3
d_call: -
cdr3_nt: TGTGCCAGCAGCCCCACAACATCGCAGCCCAATGAGCAGTTCTTC
cdr3_aa: CASSPTTSQPNEQFF

clone_size: many
j_call: TRBJ2-2
v_call: TRBV19
d_call: TRBD1
cdr3_nt: TGTGCCAGTAGTTCTCCAGGACAGGGAGTCACCGGGGAGCTGTTTTTT
cdr3_aa: CASSSPGQGVTGELFF

clone_size: many
j_call: TRBJ2-5
v_call: TRBV6-5
d_call: -
cdr3_nt: TGTGCCAGCAGTTACGATTCGGGCGGCGGAGAGACCCAGTACTTC
cdr3_aa: CASSYDSGGGETQYF

clone_size: many
j_call: TRBJ1-1
v_call: TRBV5-4
d_call: -
cdr3_nt: TGTGCCAGCAGCTTCCCCAAGAACAACACTGAAGCTTTCTTT
cdr3_aa: CASSFPKNNTEAFF

clone_size: -
j_call: TRBJ2-2
v_call: TRBV27
d_call: -
cdr3_nt: TGTGCCAGCAGAGACAGTAGGTTGGCCGGGGAGCTGTTTTTT
cdr3_aa: CASRDSRLAGELFF

clone_size: many
j_call: TRBJ1-1
v_call: TRBV19
d_call: -
cdr3_nt: TGTGCCAGTAGACTTGGCGGGATGAACACTGAAGCTTTCTTT
cdr3_aa: CASRLGGMNTEAFF

clone_size: many
j_call: TRBJ2-1
v_call: TRBV5-1
d_call: TRBD2
cdr3_nt: TGCGCCAGCAGCCCGGGACTAGCGGGAGTGTCTGAGCAGTTCTTC
cdr3_aa: CASSPGLAGVSEQFF

clone_size: many
j_call: TRBJ1-1
v_call: TRBV18
d_call: -
cdr3_nt: TGTGCCAGCTCACTGTTATCGGACAGAGAAGCTTTCTTT
cdr3_aa: CASSLLSDREAFF

clone_size: -
j_call: TRBJ2-7
v_call: TRBV11-2
d_call: TRBD1
cdr3_nt: TGTGCCAGCAGCTTAGTGGACAGGATCACCTACGAGCAGTACTTC
cdr3_aa: CASSLVDRITYEQYF

clone_size: many
j_call: TRBJ2-7
v_call: TRBV20-1
d_call: TRBD2
cdr3_nt: TGCAGTGCTAGAGATCCGAAAACTAGCGGGGGCTACGAGCAGTACTTC
cdr3_aa: CSARDPKTSGGYEQYF

clone_size: many
j_call: TRBJ2-5
v_call: TRBV20-1
d_call: -
cdr3_nt: TGCAGTGGGGTCCTGGGAGAGACCCAGTACTTC
cdr3_aa: CSGVLGETQYF

clone_size: many
j_call: TRBJ2-7
v_call: TRBV28
d_call: TRBD2
cdr3_nt: TGTGCCAGCGAGGGCCGGGCGGGGGGTCCCTACGAGCAGTACTTC
cdr3_aa: CASEGRAGGPYEQYF

clone_size: many
j_call: TRBJ2-6
v_call: TRBV6-5
d_call: -
cdr3_nt: TGTGCCAGCAGTTACTTCGCCGGTACTGGGGCCAACGTCCTGACTTTC
cdr3_aa: CASSYFAGTGANVLTF